A selection of T cell receptor beta chains follows, all from one sample in a study of patients and donors after allogeneic stem cell transplantation. Each CDR3 protein is one row after TCRdb ran MiXCR on the RT-PCR reads. The sample yields 80,000 to 90,000 distinct CDR3 sequences, approximately 49% seen once. The sequenced material came from blood, either unsorted or a sorted T cell fraction (not recorded which). These receptors were collected from a human donor who was either an allogeneic HSCT recipient or a stem cell or donor lymphocyte infusion donor (not recorded which). It is not recorded whose cells these are; they may come from a transplant donor. The CDR3 runs from the conserved cysteine through the conserved F or W. Each record gives: D gene, J gene, V gene, clone size, CDR3 DNA, CDR3 protein. D genes are given only for firm matches. Clone size is stated in some rows and not others, as once, few, many or a class when expanded.

D: NA; J: TRBJ2-2; V: TRBV28; size: once; DNA: TGTGCCAGCAGTTCGGCGGTCGGGGAGCTGTTTTTT; CDR3: CASSSAVGELFF
D: NA; J: TRBJ1-3; V: TRBV4-1; size: NA; DNA: TGCGCCAGCAGCCAAGATCCCGGGGGCGCTGGAAACACCATATATTTT; CDR3: CASSQDPGGAGNTIYF
D: NA; J: TRBJ1-5; V: TRBV20-1; size: NA; DNA: TGCAGTGCTACGCGGGGCAGGGGAAGCAATCAGCCCCAGCATTTT; CDR3: CSATRGRGSNQPQHF
D: NA; J: TRBJ1-2; V: TRBV9; size: NA; DNA: TGTGCCAGCAGCGTCCACGTGGGGGGGGCCCTGACCCCTTATGGCTACACCTTC; CDR3: CASSVHVGGALTPYGYTF
D: NA; J: TRBJ1-5; V: TRBV3-1; size: few; DNA: TGTGCCAGCAGCCAAGTTATGGGGAATCAGCCCCAGCATTTT; CDR3: CASSQVMGNQPQHF
D: NA; J: TRBJ1-1; V: TRBV7-2; size: NA; DNA: TGTGCCAGCAGCTTAGGAGGGACGCCTGAAGCTTTCTTT; CDR3: CASSLGGTPEAFF
D: NA; J: TRBJ1-1; V: TRBV12-3/TRBV12-4; size: NA; DNA: TGTGCCAGCAGTTCAGCAGGGACCACTGAAGCTTTCTTT; CDR3: CASSSAGTTEAFF
D: NA; J: TRBJ1-6; V: TRBV27; size: NA; DNA: TGTGCCAGCAGTTCCTACCCGATTGACAGCGCTCATAATTCACCCCTCCACTTT; CDR3: CASSSYPIDSAHNSPLHF
D: NA; J: TRBJ1-1; V: TRBV4-2; size: NA; DNA: TGTGCCAGCAGCCATGCTAACAAGGGCGTTGAAGCTTTCTTT; CDR3: CASSHANKGVEAFF
D: NA; J: TRBJ1-6; V: TRBV7-3; size: NA; DNA: TGTGCCAGCAGCTTATTCGGTAGCTCCTATAATTCACCCCTCCACTTT; CDR3: CASSLFGSSYNSPLHF
D: NA; J: TRBJ1-1; V: TRBV11-2; size: few; DNA: TGTGCCAGCAGCCTAATACGCCTCAGGGCCCTGGTGAACACTGAAGCTTTCTTT; CDR3: CASSLIRLRALVNTEAFF
D: NA; J: TRBJ1-2; V: TRBV7-8; size: few; DNA: TGTGCCAGCAGTCCCCTAACGCGGGGCACGGAATTCTATGGCTACACCTTC; CDR3: CASSPLTRGTEFYGYTF
D: NA; J: TRBJ1-1; V: TRBV12-3/TRBV12-4; size: NA; DNA: TGTGCCAGCAGTCCGGGAGGGAACACTGAAGCTTTCTTT; CDR3: CASSPGGNTEAFF
D: TRBD2; J: TRBJ2-2; V: TRBV7-3; size: NA; DNA: TGTGCCAGCAGACTAGCGGGAGCCGGCACCGGGGAGCTGTTTTTT; CDR3: CASRLAGAGTGELFF
D: NA; J: TRBJ1-1; V: TRBV6-2/TRBV6-3; size: NA; DNA: TGTGCCAGCAGTTACTCTTGGACACTGAACACTGAAGCTTTCTTT; CDR3: CASSYSWTLNTEAFF
D: NA; J: TRBJ1-1; V: TRBV20-1; size: NA; DNA: TGCAGTGCTCCGGAGCAGGGCAACACTGAAGCTTTCTTT; CDR3: CSAPEQGNTEAFF
D: NA; J: TRBJ1-2; V: TRBV20-1; size: few; DNA: TGCAGTGCAAAGTCCCTTTGGAACTATGGCTACACCTTC; CDR3: CSAKSLWNYGYTF
D: NA; J: TRBJ2-1; V: TRBV12-3/TRBV12-4; size: NA; DNA: TGTGCCAGCAGTTTAGTTGGAGGGGGAACTTACAATGAGCAGTTCTTC; CDR3: CASSLVGGGTYNEQFF
D: TRBD1; J: TRBJ1-1; V: TRBV18; size: NA; DNA: TGTGCCAGCTCGCTGGGACAGCTTGCTGAAGCTTTCTTT; CDR3: CASSLGQLAEAFF
D: NA; J: TRBJ2-3; V: TRBV29-1; size: NA; DNA: TGCAGCGTTGTGAGTGATACGCAGTATTTT; CDR3: CSVVSDTQYF
D: TRBD1; J: TRBJ1-2; V: TRBV7-9; size: NA; DNA: TGTGCCAGCAGCCCCTTTAGACAGGGTGTCTATGGCTACACCTTC; CDR3: CASSPFRQGVYGYTF
D: NA; J: TRBJ1-4; V: TRBV7-9; size: NA; DNA: TGTGCCAGCAGCTTAGTAGGCGGCGCTGAAAAACTGTTTTTT; CDR3: CASSLVGGAEKLFF
D: TRBD1; J: TRBJ1-2; V: TRBV12-5; size: NA; DNA: TGTGCTAGTGGTTGGGACAGGGGGCGTAACTATGGCTACACCTTC; CDR3: CASGWDRGRNYGYTF
D: TRBD1; J: TRBJ1-4; V: TRBV20-1; size: NA; DNA: TGCAGTGCTAGACAAGACAGGGCCGCAACTAATGAAAAACTGTTTTTT; CDR3: CSARQDRAATNEKLFF
D: NA; J: TRBJ1-1; V: TRBV11-1; size: few; DNA: TGTGCCAGCAGCTTAGGTCACAGAGGGAACACTGAAGCTTTCTTT; CDR3: CASSLGHRGNTEAFF
D: TRBD1; J: TRBJ1-5; V: TRBV15; size: NA; DNA: TGTGCCACCAGCAGGGAAGCCGGGACAGGGTTCGTCAATCAGCCCCAGCATTTT; CDR3: CATSREAGTGFVNQPQHF
D: NA; J: TRBJ1-6; V: TRBV12-3/TRBV12-4; size: NA; DNA: TGTGCCAGCAGGGAAAGGACACCCCAGCCCCTCCACTTT; CDR3: CASRERTPQPLHF
D: NA; J: TRBJ1-1; V: TRBV5-1; size: NA; DNA: TGCGCCAGCAGCGGGGACCGGAACACTGAAGCTTTCTTT; CDR3: CASSGDRNTEAFF
D: NA; J: TRBJ1-2; V: TRBV6-5; size: NA; DNA: TGTGCCAGCAGTTACTCGTCACCCGATGGCTACACCTTC; CDR3: CASSYSSPDGYTF
D: NA; J: TRBJ2-7; V: TRBV6-2/TRBV6-3; size: NA; DNA: TGTGCCAGCAGCAAGGAGAACTACGAGCAGTACTTC; CDR3: CASSKENYEQYF
D: TRBD1; J: TRBJ1-4; V: TRBV10-3; size: few; DNA: TGTGCCATCAGTGATAGGCAGGGGGATGAAAAACTGTTTTTT; CDR3: CAISDRQGDEKLFF
D: NA; J: TRBJ1-5; V: TRBV27; size: few; DNA: TGTGCCAGCAGTCTACGACCGGGACCCAGCAATCAGCCCCAGCATTTT; CDR3: CASSLRPGPSNQPQHF
D: NA; J: TRBJ2-3; V: TRBV29-1; size: NA; DNA: TGCAGCGCCGCCGTGGGGTCTAGCACAGATACGCAGTATTTT; CDR3: CSAAVGSSTDTQYF
D: NA; J: TRBJ1-1; V: TRBV5-1; size: few; DNA: TGCGCCAGCAGCCCTAGGCCTGACAGGAACACTGAAGCTTTCTTT; CDR3: CASSPRPDRNTEAFF
D: NA; J: TRBJ1-4; V: TRBV28; size: NA; DNA: TGTGCCAGCAGAGGGCTGACAACTAATGAAAAACTGTTTTTT; CDR3: CASRGLTTNEKLFF
D: NA; J: TRBJ1-1; V: TRBV5-6; size: NA; DNA: TGTGCCAGCAGCCCTGGGACCACTGAAGCTTTCTTT; CDR3: CASSPGTTEAFF
D: TRBD2; J: TRBJ2-3; V: TRBV27; size: NA; DNA: TGTGCCAGCAGTTTTAAAGGGGAGGGAGATACGCAGTATTTT; CDR3: CASSFKGEGDTQYF
D: NA; J: TRBJ1-2; V: TRBV4-1; size: few; DNA: TGCGCCAGCAGCCAAGAAGAGGCGGACTATGGCTACACCTTC; CDR3: CASSQEEADYGYTF
D: NA; J: TRBJ1-4; V: TRBV12-3/TRBV12-4; size: NA; DNA: TGTGCCAGCAGTCCAGGAGCAACTAATGAAAAACTGTTTTTT; CDR3: CASSPGATNEKLFF
D: NA; J: TRBJ1-2; V: TRBV19; size: NA; DNA: TGTGCCAGTAGATGGGGAGTAGCTAACTATGGCTACACCTTC; CDR3: CASRWGVANYGYTF